The source of this T cell receptor beta chain is a study of blood T cell repertoires in COVID-19. On the study more broadly: PBMCs, B-cell-depleted T cells, or T cells were the source of the cDNA or gDNA that made up the material.

Authors' data handling: It was from reference gene primer amplification that nucleated cell counts were estimated. The data were produced by immunoSEQ multiplex PCR, yet TCRdb's version contains in-frame clones alone and is incomplete. D and trimming were read from the DNA, whereas the V and J calls and clone size are those reported in that table. The table has around 250,000 clones, more than 80% seen once. This CDR3 is built from 13 residues. Germline CDR1 and CDR2: GTSNPN and SVGIG (reference sequence). V was shortened by 7 bases and J by 7 bases, with 16 bases between the two germline ends. This chain connects TRBV30 to TRBJ1-4, with D uncertain. This sequence was found in a woman in her twenties or thirties with active or convalescent COVID-19. Material for sequencing was peripheral blood. DNA for the CDR3: TGTGCCTTCGGCCCTGGTCGGGGTGAAAAACTGTTTTTT. Its translation is CAFGPGRGEKLFF.